The present TCR beta chain was sequenced within a study of blood T cell repertoires in COVID-19. This clone was recorded only once. Repertoires were generated with immunoSEQ multiplex PCR, while TCRdb's copy carries only in-frame clones and drops some. Here the sample spans roughly 250,000 clones, about 80% being singletons. CDR1 is SGHTA and CDR2 is FQGTGA in the germline V gene. The CDR3 runs to 13 residues. Trimming pared 2 bases from V and 2 bases from J, leaving 6 bases between. This clonotype originated in an elderly woman with acute or convalescent COVID-19. The gene calls are TRBV7-3 and TRBJ1-2; D gene ambiguous. Sequencing used peripheral blood. The CDR3 spells CASSLPGNYGYTF. DNA for the CDR3: TGTGCCAGCAGCTTACCCGGGAACTATGGCTACACCTTC.